The 28 T cell receptor beta chains in this list originate from one sample, sequenced in a study of blood T cells in healthy people across ages. PCR was performed a second time for about 7 to 12 cycles using a sample-barcoded 5' primer and a J-beta primer mix. Each CDR3 protein is one row after TCRdb ran MiXCR on the 5' RACE reads. The data show 1 million to 1.2 million distinct CDR3 sequences, around two fifths seen once. The sequencing sample was made of blood. Every receptor here comes from a man aged 18-30 years in good health.

The rearrangement links TRBV20-1 to TRBJ1-2; D may be TRBD1 (5 bases). This CDR3 contains 12 residues. The V end was cut by 5 bases, the J end by 3 bases, with 10 bases between. Germline V gene data show CDR1 as DFQATT and CDR2 as SNEGSKA (reference sequence). The chain's CDR3 is CSARTQDYGYTF. The CDR3 DNA is TGCAGTGCTCGGACACAGGACTATGGCTACACCTTC.

The chain recombines TRBV12-3 or TRBV12-4 with TRBJ2-7; D tentatively fits TRBD1 or TRBD2 (5 bases each). Trimming shortened V by 7 bases and J by 2 bases, and 12 bases separated the two germline ends. The CDR3 spans 13 residues. CDR3 DNA: TGTGCCAGCATGCTCCGGGACCCCTACGAGCAGTACTTC. It encodes CASMLRDPYEQYF.

The gene calls are TRBV12-3 or TRBV12-4 and TRBJ1-5; TRBD1 is a possible D gene (5 bases). The ends were cut back, 6 bases at V and 4 bases at J, with 10 bases in the middle. CDR3 length: 13 amino acids. CDR3 DNA sequence: TGTGCCAGCAGCACAGACAGAAATCAGCCCCAGCATTTT. It specifies CASSTDRNQPQHF.

This clonotype came up a few times. V usage is TRBV4-1 and J usage is TRBJ1-1, with 7 bases that match TRBD1. The CDR3 consists of 14 residues. CDR1 is MGHRA, CDR2 YSYEKL, per germline. The J segment lost 6 bases and the V segment lost 1 base, leaving 5 bases of the junction unmatched. Here the CDR3 reads CASSQGQGVAEAFF. The CDR3 region has the DNA TGCGCCAGCAGCCAAGGGCAGGGGGTCGCTGAAGCTTTCTTT.

The CDR3 is CASSHRQANYGYTF. DNA for the CDR3: TGTGCCAGCAGTCACCGGCAGGCAAACTATGGCTACACCTTC. The chain couples TRBV27 to TRBJ1-2; D gene unclear. In germline, CDR1 is MNHEY, CDR2 SMNVEV (reference sequence). CDR3 size: 14 residues. Trimming took 5 bases from V and 2 from J, leaving 12 bases between them.

The chain is built from TRBV15 and TRBJ1-5; D is unclear. V was clipped by 0 bases and J by 8 bases, with 11 bases between them. The CDR3 runs 14 residues. Germline CDR1 LNHNV, CDR2 YYDKDF (reference sequence). CDR3 coding DNA: TGTGCCACCAGCAGAGATCTTAACGTGGAGCCCCAGCATTTT. It codes for CATSRDLNVEPQHF.

V is TRBV6-6 and J is TRBJ1-6, with 7 bases that match TRBD1. This CDR3 is built from 14 residues. The V gene's germline CDR1 is MNHNY and CDR2 SVGAGI (reference sequence). V lost 2 bases, J lost 8 bases, and 3 bases stayed unmatched. The CDR3 DNA reads as TGTGCCAGCAGTTACAGCGGACAGGATTCACCCCTCCACTTT. Translating gives CASSYSGQDSPLHF.

V is TRBV5-1 and J is TRBJ1-5; no clear D. Germline V gene sequence: CDR1 SGHRS, CDR2 YFSETQ. The CDR3 contains 15 residues. The ends were cut back, 3 bases at V and 2 bases at J, with 12 bases in the middle. The CDR3 is CASSSTVSGNQPQHF. For the CDR3, the DNA is TGCGCCAGCAGCTCAACAGTGTCGGGCAATCAGCCCCAGCATTTT. Based on the CDR3 plus reference TRBV5-1 and TRBJ1-5, the full variable domain is KAGVTQTPRYLIKTRGQQVTLSCSPISGHRSVSWYQQTPGQGLQFLFEYFSETQRNKGNFPGRFSGRQFSNSRSEMNVSTLELGDSALYLCASSSTVSGNQPQHFGDGTRLSIL.

A few counts support this clonotype. This chain joins TRBV7-9 and TRBJ2-3; D is possibly TRBD1 (5 bases). Germline CDR1 and CDR2: SEHNR and FQNEAQ (reference sequence). Trimming took off 3 bases at V and 0 bases at J, with 16 bases between the two ends. The CDR3 has 17 amino acids. Here the CDR3 DNA reads TGTGCCAGCAGCTTGCCTCCGACAGACGGAAGCACAGATACGCAGTATTTT. It specifies CASSLPPTDGSTDTQYF.

The rearrangement joins TRBV7-2 to TRBJ1-1; D unclear. This CDR3 spans 13 amino acids. Per the germline V gene, CDR1 is SGHTA and CDR2 is FQGNSA. The V end was cut by 4 bases, the J end by 7 bases, with 13 bases between. In DNA, the CDR3 is TGTGCCAGCAGCTCTCGTAGACAAGGTGAAGCTTTCTTT. Protein product: CASSSRRQGEAFF.

This clonotype has only a few counts. The CDR3 DNA reads as TGCGCCAGCAGTCTGACAGGGGAAGCCTCAAACTATGGCTACACCTTC. It specifies CASSLTGEASNYGYTF. This chain uses TRBV4-1 with TRBJ1-2; 8 nucleotides align to TRBD1. Trimming removed 6 bases from V and 2 bases from J; junction bases left unmatched: 11. CDR3 length equals 16 residues. Looked up from germline, CDR1 is MGHRA and CDR2 is YSYEKL.

The chain recombines TRBV12-3 or TRBV12-4 with TRBJ2-3, with TRBD2 identical over 7 bases. This CDR3 is 15 amino acids long. Losses at the gene ends were 5 bases for V and 7 bases for J; bases not matched to a gene: 12. CDR3 sequence (DNA): TGTGCCAGCAGTGATGTAGCGGGCATAGGAAATACGCAGTATTTT. Encoded protein: CASSDVAGIGNTQYF.

This clonotype was observed a few times. In nucleotides, the CDR3 is TGTGCCATCAGCCGGACAGAGATCACAGATACGCAGTATTTT. This gives the protein CAISRTEITDTQYF. The chain links TRBV10-3 to TRBJ2-3; weak D call: TRBD1 (6 bases). The germline CDR1 and CDR2 sequences are ENHRY and SYGVKD. This CDR3 has 14 residues. The V end was cut by 6 bases, the J end by 2 bases, with 12 bases between.

The chain is built from TRBV5-1 and TRBJ2-1; tentatively, D is TRBD1 (6 bases). Per germline, CDR1 SGHRS and CDR2 YFSETQ. This CDR3 contains 13 residues. V shed 6 bases and J shed 5 bases, with 12 bases lying between them. The CDR3 region has the DNA TGCGCCAGCACCGCTACAGGGAACAATGAGCAGTTCTTC. Its translation is CASTATGNNEQFF.

Notes on this clonotype: An end of the junction does not agree with germline; a read error may underlie this. The V and J genes are TRBV11-3 and TRBJ2-6, with no clear D. CDR1 and CDR2 from the germline V gene are SGHNT and YENEEA. This CDR3 has 14 amino acids. The CDR3 DNA reads as TGTGCCAGCAGCTCGATCTCTGGGACCAACGTCCTGACTTTC. This translates into CASSSISGTNVLTF.

The rearrangement joins TRBV20-1 to TRBJ2-1; either TRBD1 or TRBD2 may fit D (6 bases each). The CDR3 sequence is 17 residues long. Per germline, CDR1 DFQATT and CDR2 SNEGSKA (reference sequence). V dropped 1 base and J dropped 0 bases, with 16 bases sitting between them. The CDR3 DNA follows: TGCAGTGCTAGAGCCCCGGGGGCCTTTTCCTCCTACAATGAGCAGTTCTTC. It is translated as CSARAPGAFSSYNEQFF.

This clonotype appeared many times. This chain uses TRBV7-6 with TRBJ2-1, with a tentative D call TRBD1 (6 bases). The length of the CDR3 is 17 residues. Germline V gene sequence: CDR1 SGHVS, CDR2 FNYEAQ. V lost 0 bases to trimming and J lost 4 bases, with 16 bases between them. The CDR3 loop is CASSLATGTSAYNEQFF. CDR3 bases: TGTGCCAGCAGCTTAGCGACTGGGACATCCGCTTACAATGAGCAGTTCTTC.

CDR3 sequence (DNA): TGTGCCAGCAGCTTAGGGGACAGGGGCAACATTCAGTACTTC. It specifies CASSLGDRGNIQYF. The chain carries TRBV7-9 and TRBJ2-4; 10 bases are a match to TRBD1. Germline CDR1 is SEHNR and CDR2 is FQNEAQ (reference sequence). This CDR3 has 14 residues. Germline trimming cut 1 base from V and 7 bases from J; bases unmatched to any gene: 1.

The chain has TRBV19 and TRBJ1-2; no reliable D call. Germline CDR1 LNHDA, CDR2 SQIVND (reference sequence). The germline V and J ends were trimmed by 5 bases and 4 bases, with 11 bases remaining between them. The CDR3 length is 13 residues. The CDR3 DNA reads as TGTGCCAGTAGTGATATCTGGGTCTATGGCTACACCTTC. Translation: CASSDIWVYGYTF.

This clonotype has a handful of counts. This chain links TRBV7-2 with TRBJ1-6; 8 bases are shared with TRBD1. Germline V CDR1 and CDR2: SGHTA, FQGNSA. The CDR3 contains 14 residues. V lost 3 bases and J lost 9; bases outside the gene matches: 4. The CDR3 sequence is CASSLTGEVSPLHF. The CDR3 DNA reads as TGTGCCAGCAGCTTGACAGGGGAGGTTTCACCCCTCCACTTT. Based on the CDR3 plus reference TRBV7-2 and TRBJ1-6, the full variable domain is GAGVSQSPSNKVTEKGKDVELRCDPISGHTALYWYRQSLGQGLEFLIYFQGNSAPDKSGLPSDRFSAERTGGSVSTLTIQRTQQEDSAVYLCASSLTGEVSPLHFGNGTRLTVT.

This clonotype occurred a few times. The J gene is TRBJ2-1, the V gene TRBV7-9; TRBD1 matches 7 bases. The CDR3 has 16 residues. Germline trimming cut 1 base from V and 10 bases from J; bases unmatched to any gene: 13. CDR1 and CDR2 from the germline V gene are SEHNR and FQNEAQ (reference sequence). The CDR3 sequence is CASSLEVRGRGYEQFF. The CDR3 coding sequence is TGTGCCAGCAGCTTAGAGGTTAGGGGGCGAGGTTACGAGCAGTTCTTC.

V and J are TRBV6-2 or TRBV6-3 and TRBJ1-2; D not certain. CDR1 and CDR2 (germline): MNHEY, SVGEGT. The CDR3 totals 14 residues. The V and J ends lost 7 bases and 0 bases respectively, with 12 bases between them. The CDR3 sequence: CASNGTTANYGYTF. As DNA, the CDR3 is TGTGCCAGCAATGGAACCACAGCTAACTATGGCTACACCTTC.

The table lists this clonotype with many counts. This sequence joins TRBV7-8 and TRBJ2-6; 8 positions agree with TRBD1. This CDR3 is built from 15 residues. Germline lookup yields CDR1 SGHVS and CDR2 FQNEAQ. V was pared by 1 base and J by 10 bases, with 6 bases of the junction left unmatched. The CDR3, as DNA: TGTGCCAGCAGCTTAGTTACCGGGACAGGAAACGTCCTGACTTTC. Residues: CASSLVTGTGNVLTF.

This chain connects TRBV29-1 to TRBJ1-2; D gene ambiguous. CDR1 and CDR2 (germline): SQVTM, ANQGSEA. Trimming stripped 6 bases from V and 2 bases from J, with 19 bases between. CDR3 size: 15 residues. For the CDR3, the DNA is TGCAGCGTGGCGGGGTCCGAGCTCTTAAACTATGGCTACACCTTC. Translating it yields CSVAGSELLNYGYTF.

A few counts support this clonotype. V gene TRBV19 combines with J gene TRBJ2-3, with 7 bases that match TRBD1. Germline CDR1 LNHDA, CDR2 SQIVND (reference sequence). The CDR3 length is 14 residues. The junction had 2 bases not matched to a gene; V was cut back by 4 bases and J by 1 base. CDR3 sequence: CASSNRGRTDTQYF. As DNA, the CDR3 is TGTGCCAGTAGTAACAGGGGCCGCACAGATACGCAGTATTTT.

Regarding this clonotype: With a much larger clone just one base away, this may be a read error. The chain couples TRBV12-3 or TRBV12-4 to TRBJ2-3, with no clear D. The length of the CDR3 is 14 residues. The ends were cut back, 5 bases at V and 4 bases at J, with 13 bases in the middle. The CDR3, as DNA: TGTGCCAGCAGTGTGACCCTCCGGCCAGATACGCAGTATTTT. Encoded protein: CASSVTLRPDTQYF.

At least ten counts were recorded for this clonotype. CDR3 sequence reads: CASSLVGRRYGYTF. The CDR3 coding sequence is TGTGCCAGCAGCTTAGTGGGACGGCGCTATGGCTACACCTTC. The chain joins TRBV7-6 to TRBJ1-2, with D tentatively TRBD1 (5 bases). The ends were cut back, 1 base at V and 4 bases at J, with 10 bases in the middle. The CDR3 sequence is 14 residues long. Per the germline V gene, CDR1 is SGHVS and CDR2 is FNYEAQ.

The V call is TRBV6-2 or TRBV6-3, the J call TRBJ2-1; D is ambiguous. The CDR3 is 12 amino acids. Germline V lookup: CDR1 MNHEY, CDR2 SVGEGT. V gave up 0 bases and J gave up 9 bases, with 6 bases separating them. CDR3 sequence: CASSYSPSEQFF. The CDR3 nucleotides are TGTGCCAGCAGTTACTCGCCGAGTGAGCAGTTCTTC.